Included here is one TCR beta chain sequence, with context. Antigen specificity is unknown. The germline CDR1 and CDR2 sequences are MNHEY and SMNVEV (reference sequence). The CDR3 spans 17 residues. With V trimmed by 3 bases and J by 0 bases, 10 bases remained unmatched. The entry originates in a study of cytomegalovirus exposure and HLA in healthy donors. General study results and limits: Accurate predictions that matched the HLA-A and HLA-B alleles of most subjects were reportedly made from TCR beta sequences. An analysis done earlier found most TCR beta V segments productive about 87% or about 30% of the time.

PCR used 60 Vbeta primers and 13 Jbeta primers. TCRdb's copy holds only in-frame clones and misses some; the assay was immunoSEQ multiplex PCR. Of approximately 100,000 clones detected, less than 80% appear once; the ten largest clones hold roughly 3.6%. Input material: PBMCs. This TCR came from a man in his sixties in good health and CMV-seronegative. V and J are TRBV27 and TRBJ1-2; 7 nucleotides match TRBD1. In DNA form, the CDR3 reads TGTGCCAGCAGTTTTCGCTGGACAGGTACGGCTAACTATGGCTACACCTTC. Amino acid sequence: CASSFRWTGTANYGYTF.